Each of the 9 T cell receptor beta chains below was sequenced from the same sample in a study of prognosis after radiotherapy for stage I lung cancer. TCR beta CDR3 amplification from genomic DNA was performed by two-round multiplex PCR. First-round PCR amplification was performed with primers specific to each TRBV and TRBJ gene. MiXCR, run by TCRdb on the multiplex PCR reads, gives a single entry per CDR3 protein. The repertoire holds roughly 23,000 distinct CDR3 sequences, roughly 47% seen once, with more than 25% in the top ten. The sequences come from PBMCs, collected before or after stereotactic body radiation therapy (not recorded which). The source is a donor aged 50 or older with non-small cell lung cancer.

The rearrangement uses TRBV11-2 and TRBJ2-7; D is unresolved. Trimming left V 1 base short and J 7 bases short, with 11 bases between. Germline-derived CDR1 and CDR2 are SGHAT and FQNNGV. The CDR3 length is 13 residues. The CDR3 spells CASSLVGDGEQYF. DNA for the CDR3: TGTGCCAGCAGCTTAGTCGGCGATGGTGAGCAGTACTTC.

The chain recombines TRBV20-1 with TRBJ2-5; 8 bases fit TRBD2. The CDR3 sequence is 14 residues long. CDR1 DFQATT and CDR2 SNEGSKA come from the germline V gene (reference sequence). J was trimmed by 1 base and V by 5 bases; bases with no gene match: 6. CDR3 nucleotides: TGCAGTGCTCTCATAGCGGGATCCCAAGAGACCCAGTACTTC. This sequence encodes CSALIAGSQETQYF.

In the case of this clonotype: A much larger clone differs by one base, so this may be a read error. The V call is TRBV6-2 or TRBV6-3, the J call TRBJ2-5, with a possible D match to TRBD2 (6 bases). The CDR3 loop spans 14 amino acids. Trimming pared 5 bases from V and 1 base from J, leaving 11 bases between. Germline V gene sequence: CDR1 MNHEY, CDR2 SVGEGT. CDR3 region: CASSPAGTQETQYF. CDR3 in DNA: TGTGCCAGCAGTCCCGCGGGAACCCAAGAGACCCAGTACTTC.

This clonotype was found many times. The germline gene is not matched at one end of the junction; a read error may be the cause. The gene calls are TRBV5-6 and TRBJ1-4; D is uncertain. Germline assignment: CDR1 SGHDT and CDR2 YYEEEE. There are 13 residues in the CDR3. As DNA, the CDR3 is TGTGCCAGCAGCCGGGCAAGGAATGAAAAACCGTTTTTT. Its translation is CASSRARNEKPFF.

In its sample, this clonotype was seen many times. The chain couples TRBV3-1 to TRBJ1-1; 7 nucleotides align to TRBD1. With V trimmed by 5 bases and J by 5 bases, 5 bases remained unmatched. Germline CDR1 reads LGHDT; CDR2 reads YNNKEL (reference sequence). This CDR3 contains 13 residues. The CDR3 spells CASSLTGETEAFF. The CDR3 region has the DNA TGTGCCAGCAGCTTAACAGGGGAGACTGAAGCTTTCTTT.

The chain employs TRBV6-9 and TRBJ2-2; D unclear. This CDR3 comprises 13 residues. Trimming stripped 3 bases from V and 4 bases from J, with 6 bases between. The germline gives CDR1 MNHGY, CDR2 SVAAGI. CDR3 nucleotides: TGTGCCAGCAGTTACTTTGCCACCGGGGAGCTGTTTTTT. Its translation: CASSYFATGELFF.

As for this clonotype: A far more abundant clone sits one base away, making this likely a read error. The chain couples TRBV6-2 or TRBV6-3 to TRBJ2-5; no reliable D call. This CDR3 is built from 18 residues. V was trimmed by 5 bases and J by 2 bases, leaving 24 bases between them. Germline loops: CDR1 MNHEY, CDR2 SVGEGT. CDR3 region: CASSQILPSSWMQETQYF. CDR3 sequence (DNA): TGTGCCAGCAGTCAAATACTACCCAGTAGCTGGATGCAAGAGACCCAGTACTTC.

This chain connects TRBV7-2 to TRBJ2-3; a weak D match, TRBD2 (5 bases). Germline assignment: CDR1 SGHTA and CDR2 FQGNSA. The CDR3 loop spans 13 amino acids. Trimming cost V 1 base and J 8 bases, with 10 bases left between them. CDR3 DNA sequence: TGTGCCAGCAGCTTAGAGGAGGCGGCTACGCAGTATTTT. Its translation: CASSLEEAATQYF. Full variable domain (rest looked up from reference TRBV7-2 and TRBJ2-3): GAGVSQSPSNKVTEKGKDVELRCDPISGHTALYWYRQSLGQGLEFLIYFQGNSAPDKSGLPSDRFSAERTGGSVSTLTIQRTQQEDSAVYLCASSLEEAATQYFGPGTRLTVL.

By its share, this clonotype is medium-sized. V is TRBV20-1 and J is TRBJ1-2, with TRBD1 as a possible D gene (5 bases). V gave up 4 bases and J gave up 4 bases, with 16 bases separating them. The CDR3 runs to 14 residues. From germline, CDR1 is DFQATT and CDR2 SNEGSKA (reference sequence). The chain's CDR3 is CSATPVPTAYGYTF. The DNA for the CDR3 is TGCAGTGCTACCCCAGTTCCGACAGCCTATGGCTACACCTTC.